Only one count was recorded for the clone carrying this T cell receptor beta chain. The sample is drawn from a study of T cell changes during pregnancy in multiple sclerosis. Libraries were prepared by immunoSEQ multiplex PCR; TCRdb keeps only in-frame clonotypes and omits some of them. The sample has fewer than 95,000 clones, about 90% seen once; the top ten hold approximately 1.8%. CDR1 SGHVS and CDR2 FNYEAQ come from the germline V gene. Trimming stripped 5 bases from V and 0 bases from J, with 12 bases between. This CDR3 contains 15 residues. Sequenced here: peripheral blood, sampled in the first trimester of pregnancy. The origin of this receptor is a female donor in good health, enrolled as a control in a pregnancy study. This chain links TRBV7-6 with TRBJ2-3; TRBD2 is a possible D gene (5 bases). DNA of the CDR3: TGTGCCAGCAGCCCCAGCGGAGGAAGCACAGATACGCAGTATTTT. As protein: CASSPSGGSTDTQYF.